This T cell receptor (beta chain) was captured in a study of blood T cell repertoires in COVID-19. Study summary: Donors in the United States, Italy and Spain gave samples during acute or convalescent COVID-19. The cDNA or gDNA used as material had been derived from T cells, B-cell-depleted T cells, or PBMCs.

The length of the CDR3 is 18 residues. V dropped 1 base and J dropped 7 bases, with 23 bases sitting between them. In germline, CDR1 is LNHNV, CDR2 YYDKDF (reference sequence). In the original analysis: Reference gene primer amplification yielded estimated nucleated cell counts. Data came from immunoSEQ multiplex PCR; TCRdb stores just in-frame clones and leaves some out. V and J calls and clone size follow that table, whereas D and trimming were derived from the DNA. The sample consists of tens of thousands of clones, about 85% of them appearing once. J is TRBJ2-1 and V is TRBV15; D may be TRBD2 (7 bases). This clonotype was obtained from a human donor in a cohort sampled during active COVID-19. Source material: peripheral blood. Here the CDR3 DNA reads TGTGCCACCAGCAGAGCCGAAGGGGGGGCCCTTACCCAAAATGAGCAGTTCTTC. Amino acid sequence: CATSRAEGGALTQNEQFF.